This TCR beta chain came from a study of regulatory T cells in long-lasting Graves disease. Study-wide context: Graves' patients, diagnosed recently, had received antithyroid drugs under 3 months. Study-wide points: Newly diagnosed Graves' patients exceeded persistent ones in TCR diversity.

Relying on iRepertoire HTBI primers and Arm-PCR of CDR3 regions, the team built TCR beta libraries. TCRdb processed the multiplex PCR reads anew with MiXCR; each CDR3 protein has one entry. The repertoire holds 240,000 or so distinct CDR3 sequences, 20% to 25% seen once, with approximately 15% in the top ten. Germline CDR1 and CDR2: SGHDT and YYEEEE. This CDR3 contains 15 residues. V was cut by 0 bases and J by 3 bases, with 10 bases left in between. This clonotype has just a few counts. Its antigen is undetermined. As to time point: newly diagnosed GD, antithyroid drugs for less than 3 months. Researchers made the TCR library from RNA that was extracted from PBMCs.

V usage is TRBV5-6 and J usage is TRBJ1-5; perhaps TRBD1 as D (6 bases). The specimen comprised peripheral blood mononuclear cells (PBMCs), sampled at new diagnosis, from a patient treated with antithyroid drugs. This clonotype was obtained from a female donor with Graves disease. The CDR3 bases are TGTGCCAGCAGCTTGGGGCAGGGGATCAATCAGCCCCAGCATTTT. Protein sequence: CASSLGQGINQPQHF. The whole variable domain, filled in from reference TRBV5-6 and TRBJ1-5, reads DAGVTQSPTHLIKTRGQQVTLRCSPKSGHDTVSWYQQALGQGPQFIFQYYEEEERQRGNFPDRFSGHQFPNYSSELNVNALLLGDSALYLCASSLGQGINQPQHFGDGTRLSIL.